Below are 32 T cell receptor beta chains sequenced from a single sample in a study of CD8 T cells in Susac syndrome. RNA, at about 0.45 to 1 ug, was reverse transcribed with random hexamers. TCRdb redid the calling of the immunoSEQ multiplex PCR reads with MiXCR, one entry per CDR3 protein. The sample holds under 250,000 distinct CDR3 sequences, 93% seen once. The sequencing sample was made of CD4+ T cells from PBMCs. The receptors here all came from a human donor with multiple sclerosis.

The CDR3 nucleotides read TGTGCCAGCAGTTACTCGAGCGGGAGGGCCGGCTATGAGCAGTTCTTC. Amino acid sequence: CASSYSSGRAGYEQFF. The rearrangement uses TRBV6-5 and TRBJ2-1; TRBD2 agrees at 10 bases. CDR1 and CDR2 from the germline V gene are MNHEY and SVGAGI. With V trimmed by 0 bases and J by 8 bases, 7 bases remained unmatched. The CDR3 has 16 amino acids.

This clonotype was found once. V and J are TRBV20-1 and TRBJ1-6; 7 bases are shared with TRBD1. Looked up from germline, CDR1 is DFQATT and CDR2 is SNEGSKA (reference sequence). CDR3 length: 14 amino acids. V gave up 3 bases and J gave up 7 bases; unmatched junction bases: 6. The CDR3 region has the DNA TGCAGTGCTAGGACAGGGTCGGAGAATTCACCCCTCCACTTT. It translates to CSARTGSENSPLHF.

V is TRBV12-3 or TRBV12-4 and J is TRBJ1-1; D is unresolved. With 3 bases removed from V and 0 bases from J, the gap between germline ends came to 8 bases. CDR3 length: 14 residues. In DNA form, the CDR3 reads TGTGCCAGCAGTTTTTCCAGTGTGAACACTGAAGCTTTCTTT. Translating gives CASSFSSVNTEAFF.

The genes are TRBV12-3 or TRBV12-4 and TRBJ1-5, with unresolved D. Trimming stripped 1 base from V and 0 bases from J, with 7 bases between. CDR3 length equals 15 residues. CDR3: CASSLELFSNQPQHF. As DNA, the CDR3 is TGTGCCAGCAGTTTAGAATTATTTAGCAATCAGCCCCAGCATTTT.

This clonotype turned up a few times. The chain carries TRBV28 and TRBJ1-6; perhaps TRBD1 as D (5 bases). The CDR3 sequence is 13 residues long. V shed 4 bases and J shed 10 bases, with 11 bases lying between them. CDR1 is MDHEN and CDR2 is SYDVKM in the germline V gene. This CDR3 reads CASSSDRGSPLHF. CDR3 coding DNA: TGTGCCAGCAGTTCTGACCGGGGCTCACCCCTCCACTTT.

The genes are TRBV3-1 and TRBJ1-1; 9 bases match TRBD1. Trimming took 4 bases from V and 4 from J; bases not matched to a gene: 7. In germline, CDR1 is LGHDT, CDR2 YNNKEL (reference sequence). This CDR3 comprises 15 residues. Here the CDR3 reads CASSPGQGSGTEAFF. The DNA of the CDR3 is TGTGCCAGCAGCCCCGGACAGGGGTCGGGCACTGAAGCTTTCTTT.

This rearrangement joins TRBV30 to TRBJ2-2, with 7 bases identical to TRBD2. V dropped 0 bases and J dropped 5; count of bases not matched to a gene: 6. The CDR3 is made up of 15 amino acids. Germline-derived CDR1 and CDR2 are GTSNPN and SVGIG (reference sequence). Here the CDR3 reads CAWSVKGEGTGELFF. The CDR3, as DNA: TGTGCCTGGAGTGTAAAAGGGGAGGGTACCGGGGAGCTGTTTTTT. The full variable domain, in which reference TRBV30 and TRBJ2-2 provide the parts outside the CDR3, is SQTIHQWPATLVQPVGSPLSLECTVEGTSNPNLYWYRQAAGRGLQLLFYSVGIGQISSEVPQNLSASRPQDRQFILSSKKLLLSDSGFYLCAWSVKGEGTGELFFGEGSRLTVL.

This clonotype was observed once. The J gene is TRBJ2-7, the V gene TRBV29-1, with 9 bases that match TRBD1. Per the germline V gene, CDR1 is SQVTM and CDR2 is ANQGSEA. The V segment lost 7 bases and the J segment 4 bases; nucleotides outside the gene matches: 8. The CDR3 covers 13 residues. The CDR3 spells CSAGQGTLYEQYF. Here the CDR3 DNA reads TGCAGCGCGGGACAGGGAACCTTGTACGAGCAGTACTTC.

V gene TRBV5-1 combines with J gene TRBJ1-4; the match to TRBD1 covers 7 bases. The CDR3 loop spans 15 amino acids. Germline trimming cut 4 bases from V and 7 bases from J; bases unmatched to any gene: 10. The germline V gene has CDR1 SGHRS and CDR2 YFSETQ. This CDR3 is CASSLKTGLAEKLFF. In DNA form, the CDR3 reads TGCGCCAGCAGCCTAAAGACAGGGTTAGCTGAAAAACTGTTTTTT.

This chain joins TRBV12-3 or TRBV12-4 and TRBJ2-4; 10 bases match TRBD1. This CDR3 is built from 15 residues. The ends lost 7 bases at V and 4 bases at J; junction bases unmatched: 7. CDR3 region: CASKLTGGLKNIQYF. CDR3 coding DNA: TGTGCCAGCAAACTGACAGGGGGCTTAAAAAACATTCAGTACTTC.

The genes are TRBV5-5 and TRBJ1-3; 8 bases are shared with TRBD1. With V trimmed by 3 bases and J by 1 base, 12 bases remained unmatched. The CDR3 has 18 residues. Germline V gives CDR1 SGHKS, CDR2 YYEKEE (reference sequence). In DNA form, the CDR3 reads TGTGCCAGCAGCTCGCCGGCCGGGACAGGCAAATCTGGAAACACCATATATTTT. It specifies CASSSPAGTGKSGNTIYF.

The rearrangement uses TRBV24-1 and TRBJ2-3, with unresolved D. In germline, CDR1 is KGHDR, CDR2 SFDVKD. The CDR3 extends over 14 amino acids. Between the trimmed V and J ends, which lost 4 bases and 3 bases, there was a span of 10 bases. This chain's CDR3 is CATSDPSGTDTQYF. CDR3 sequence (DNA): TGTGCCACCAGTGACCCGTCCGGGACAGATACGCAGTATTTT.

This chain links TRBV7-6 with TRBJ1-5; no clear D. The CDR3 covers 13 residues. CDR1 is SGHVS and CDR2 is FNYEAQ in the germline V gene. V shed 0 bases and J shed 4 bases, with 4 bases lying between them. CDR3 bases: TGTGCCAGCAGCTTAGCGCAAAATCAGCCCCAGCATTTT. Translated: CASSLAQNQPQHF.

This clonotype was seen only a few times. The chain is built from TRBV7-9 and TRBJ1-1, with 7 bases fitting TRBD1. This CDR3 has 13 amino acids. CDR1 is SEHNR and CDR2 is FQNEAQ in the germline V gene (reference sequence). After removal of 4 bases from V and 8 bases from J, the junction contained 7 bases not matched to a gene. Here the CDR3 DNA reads TGTGCCAGCAGCTCCCTCCCGGGACAGGAAGCTTTCTTT. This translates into CASSSLPGQEAFF.

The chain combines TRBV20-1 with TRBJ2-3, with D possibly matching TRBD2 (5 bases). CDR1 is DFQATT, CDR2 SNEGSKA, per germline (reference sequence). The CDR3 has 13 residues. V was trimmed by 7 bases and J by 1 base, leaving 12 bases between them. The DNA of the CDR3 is TGCAGTGGAGGGCCGGGCGGCACAGATACGCAGTATTTT. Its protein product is CSGGPGGTDTQYF.

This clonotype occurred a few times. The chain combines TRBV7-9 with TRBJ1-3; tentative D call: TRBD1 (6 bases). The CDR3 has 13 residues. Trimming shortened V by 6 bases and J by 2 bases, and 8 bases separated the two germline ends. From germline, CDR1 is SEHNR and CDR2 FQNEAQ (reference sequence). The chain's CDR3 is CASSSGAGNTIYF. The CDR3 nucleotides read TGTGCCAGCAGTTCAGGGGCTGGAAACACCATATATTTT.

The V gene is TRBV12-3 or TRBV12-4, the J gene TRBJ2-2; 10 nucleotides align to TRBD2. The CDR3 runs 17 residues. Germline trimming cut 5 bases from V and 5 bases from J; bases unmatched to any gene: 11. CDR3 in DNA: TGTGCCAGCAGTACTAAGCGGGGGGGCCTGGTTACCGGGGAGCTGTTTTTT. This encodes CASSTKRGGLVTGELFF.

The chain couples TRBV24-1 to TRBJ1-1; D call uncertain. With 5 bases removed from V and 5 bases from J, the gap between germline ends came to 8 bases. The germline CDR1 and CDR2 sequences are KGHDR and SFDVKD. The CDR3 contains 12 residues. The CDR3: CATSAVGTEAFF. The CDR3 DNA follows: TGTGCCACCAGTGCCGTGGGGACTGAAGCTTTCTTT.

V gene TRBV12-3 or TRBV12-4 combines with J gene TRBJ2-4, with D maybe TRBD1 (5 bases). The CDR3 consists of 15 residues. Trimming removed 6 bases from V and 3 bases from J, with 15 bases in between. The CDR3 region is CASRGQGWDKNIQYF. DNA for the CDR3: TGTGCCAGCAGGGGGCAAGGTTGGGACAAAAACATTCAGTACTTC.

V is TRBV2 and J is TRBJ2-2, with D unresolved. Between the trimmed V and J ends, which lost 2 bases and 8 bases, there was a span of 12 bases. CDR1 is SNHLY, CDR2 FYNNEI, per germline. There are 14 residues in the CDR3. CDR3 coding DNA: TGTGCCAGCAGTGAATTTTGGGTTACTGGGGAGCTGTTTTTT. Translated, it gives CASSEFWVTGELFF.

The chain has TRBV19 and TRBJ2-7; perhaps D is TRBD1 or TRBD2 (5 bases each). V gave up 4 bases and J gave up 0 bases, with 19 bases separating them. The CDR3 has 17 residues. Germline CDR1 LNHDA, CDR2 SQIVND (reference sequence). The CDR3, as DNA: TGTGCCAGTAGTACCTACCGGGACCCCAGGAGCTCCTACGAGCAGTACTTC. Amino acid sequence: CASSTYRDPRSSYEQYF.

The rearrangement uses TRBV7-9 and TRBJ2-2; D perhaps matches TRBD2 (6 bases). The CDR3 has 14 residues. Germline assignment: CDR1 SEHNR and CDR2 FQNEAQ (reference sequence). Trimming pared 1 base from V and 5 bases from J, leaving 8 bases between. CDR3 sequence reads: CASSLGAGTGELFF. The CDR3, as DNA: TGTGCCAGCAGCTTAGGCGCGGGGACCGGGGAGCTGTTTTTT. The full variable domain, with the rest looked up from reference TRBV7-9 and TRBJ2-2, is DTGVSQNPRHKITKRGQNVTFRCDPISEHNRLYWYRQTLGQGPEFLTYFQNEAQLEKSRLLSDRFSAERPKGSFSTLEIQRTEQGDSAMYLCASSLGAGTGELFFGEGSRLTVL.

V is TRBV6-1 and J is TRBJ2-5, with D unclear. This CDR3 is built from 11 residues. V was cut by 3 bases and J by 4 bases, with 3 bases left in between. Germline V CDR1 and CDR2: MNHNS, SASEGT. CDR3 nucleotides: TGTGCCAGCAGTGAGTTAGAGACCCAGTACTTC. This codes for CASSELETQYF.

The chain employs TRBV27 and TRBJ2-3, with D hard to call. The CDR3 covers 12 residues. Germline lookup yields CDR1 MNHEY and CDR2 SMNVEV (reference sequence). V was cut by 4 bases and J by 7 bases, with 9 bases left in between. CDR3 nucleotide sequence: TGTGCCAGCAGTTCGGAGCTAAATACGCAGTATTTT. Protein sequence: CASSSELNTQYF.

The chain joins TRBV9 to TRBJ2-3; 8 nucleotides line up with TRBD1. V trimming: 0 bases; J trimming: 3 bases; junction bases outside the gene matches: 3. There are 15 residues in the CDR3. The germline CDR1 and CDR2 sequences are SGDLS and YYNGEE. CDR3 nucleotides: TGTGCCAGCAGCGTAGAGGACAGGGCAACAGATACGCAGTATTTT. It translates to CASSVEDRATDTQYF. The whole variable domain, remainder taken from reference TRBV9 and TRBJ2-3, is DSGVTQTPKHLITATGQRVTLRCSPRSGDLSVYWYQQSLDQGLQFLIQYYNGEERAKGNILERFSAQQFPDLHSELNLSSLELGDSALYFCASSVEDRATDTQYFGPGTRLTVL.

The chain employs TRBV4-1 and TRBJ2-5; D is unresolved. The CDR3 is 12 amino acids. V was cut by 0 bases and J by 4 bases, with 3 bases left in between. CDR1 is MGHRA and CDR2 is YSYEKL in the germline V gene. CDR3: CASSQERETQYF. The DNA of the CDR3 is TGCGCCAGCAGCCAAGAGCGAGAGACCCAGTACTTC.

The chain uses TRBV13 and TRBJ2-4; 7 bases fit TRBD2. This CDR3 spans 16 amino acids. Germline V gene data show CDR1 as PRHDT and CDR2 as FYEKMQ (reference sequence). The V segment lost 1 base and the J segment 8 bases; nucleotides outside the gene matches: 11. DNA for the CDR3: TGTGCCAGCAGCTTAGCCCACCTGGGGAGGGCGGACATTCAGTACTTC. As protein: CASSLAHLGRADIQYF.

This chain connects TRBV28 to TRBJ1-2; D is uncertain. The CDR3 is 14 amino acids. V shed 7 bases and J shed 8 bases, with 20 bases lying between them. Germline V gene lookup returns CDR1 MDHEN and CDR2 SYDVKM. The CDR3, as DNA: TGTGCCAGCACCCTTGTTTCGGGCGGATGGGGCTACACCTTC. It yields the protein CASTLVSGGWGYTF.

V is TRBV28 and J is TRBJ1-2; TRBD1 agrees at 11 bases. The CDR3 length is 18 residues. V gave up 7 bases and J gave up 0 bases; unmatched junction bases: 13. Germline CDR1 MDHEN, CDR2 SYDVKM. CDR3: CASTQAGQGVEANYGYTF. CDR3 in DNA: TGTGCCAGCACCCAGGCGGGACAGGGGGTAGAAGCTAACTATGGCTACACCTTC.

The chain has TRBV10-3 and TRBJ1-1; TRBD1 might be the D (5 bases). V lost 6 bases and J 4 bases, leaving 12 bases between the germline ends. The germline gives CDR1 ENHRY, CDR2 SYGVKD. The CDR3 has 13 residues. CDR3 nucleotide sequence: TGTGCCATCAGAGCGCGAAGGGGCACTGAAGCTTTCTTT. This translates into CAIRARRGTEAFF.

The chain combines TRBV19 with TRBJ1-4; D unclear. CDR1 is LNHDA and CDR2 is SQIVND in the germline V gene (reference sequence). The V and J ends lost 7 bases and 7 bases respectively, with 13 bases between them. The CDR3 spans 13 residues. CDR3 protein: CASMGDTGEKLFF. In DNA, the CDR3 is TGTGCCAGTATGGGTGATACGGGTGAAAAACTGTTTTTT.

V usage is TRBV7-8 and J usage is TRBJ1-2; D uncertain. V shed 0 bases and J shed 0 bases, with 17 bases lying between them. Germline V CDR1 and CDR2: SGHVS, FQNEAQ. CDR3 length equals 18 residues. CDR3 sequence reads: CASSLAQIPRIANYGYTF. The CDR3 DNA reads TGTGCCAGCAGCTTAGCGCAGATACCCCGGATAGCTAACTATGGCTACACCTTC.